This TCR beta chain stems from a study of T cell responses to AZD1222 COVID-19 vaccine. Produced via immunoSEQ multiplex PCR; TCRdb's table is partial and in-frame only. The sample lists approximately 130,000 clones, approximately 86% occurring once. Recipients boosted at about 4 weeks or about 12 weeks are pooled. V was pared by 0 bases and J by 4 bases, with 2 bases of the junction left unmatched. Germline assignment: CDR1 MNHNS and CDR2 SASEGT. This CDR3 is built from 15 residues. This specimen was peripheral blood, taken 28 days after the second AZD1222 dose. This TCR derives from an adult who received the AZD1222 COVID-19 vaccine. This chain joins TRBV6-1 and TRBJ2-2; 7 bases agree with TRBD2. The CDR3 spells CASSEALAATGELFF. In nucleotides, the CDR3 is TGTGCCAGCAGTGAAGCGCTAGCGGCCACCGGGGAGCTGTTTTTT.